Below, 27 T cell receptor beta chains from the same sample are listed, as sequenced in a study of blood T cell repertoires in COVID-19. The protocol was immunoSEQ multiplex PCR, while the TCRdb copy is restricted to in-frame clones and leaves out a portion. The sample holds about 63,000 clones, 80% to 90% seen once. The sample comprised peripheral blood. All receptors come from a human donor in a cohort sampled during active COVID-19.

The V and J genes are TRBV11-2 and TRBJ2-5; 9 nucleotides agree with TRBD2. The CDR3 is 17 residues long. With V trimmed by 4 bases and J by 2 bases, 11 bases remained unmatched. The germline V gene encodes CDR1 SGHAT and CDR2 FQNNGV. The CDR3 DNA reads as TGTGCCAGCAGCTCTAGAGGGACTAGCCTCTTTCAAGAGACCCAGTACTTC. As protein: CASSSRGTSLFQETQYF.

This chain uses TRBV19 with TRBJ1-5; 7 nucleotides line up with TRBD1. The ends lost 6 bases at V and 2 bases at J; junction bases unmatched: 1. The CDR3 has 13 amino acids. The germline V gene encodes CDR1 LNHDA and CDR2 SQIVND (reference sequence). The CDR3 nucleotides read TGTGCCAGTAGAGGACAGGGCAATCAGCCCCAGCATTTT. Its protein product is CASRGQGNQPQHF.

The table lists this clone with a few counts. The chain employs TRBV28 and TRBJ2-7; D gene uncertain. From germline, CDR1 is MDHEN and CDR2 SYDVKM. The V and J ends lost 8 bases and 3 bases respectively, with 14 bases between them. The CDR3 consists of 13 residues. The chain's CDR3 is CASARTGFYEQYF. The CDR3 DNA reads as TGTGCCAGCGCAAGAACTGGTTTCTACGAGCAGTACTTC.

V is TRBV6-2 or TRBV6-3 and J is TRBJ2-7; the D gene is possibly TRBD1 (6 bases). Trimming shortened V by 5 bases and J by 4 bases, and 12 bases separated the two germline ends. Germline CDR1 reads MNHEY; CDR2 reads SVGEGT. The CDR3 runs to 13 residues. The CDR3 is CASSRQATYEQYF. The CDR3 nucleotides are TGTGCCAGCAGTCGACAGGCAACTTACGAGCAGTACTTC.

The V gene is TRBV5-5, the J gene TRBJ1-5, with 7 bases fitting TRBD1. With V trimmed by 3 bases and J by 9 bases, 18 bases remained unmatched. Germline CDR1 is SGHKS and CDR2 is YYEKEE (reference sequence). The CDR3 extends over 17 amino acids. The CDR3 protein is CASSWEATGATVRPQHF. The CDR3 region has the DNA TGTGCCAGCAGCTGGGAAGCCACAGGGGCAACAGTGCGGCCCCAGCATTTT. Together with reference TRBV5-5 and TRBJ1-5, the CDR3 gives the full variable domain: DAGVTQSPTHLIKTRGQQVTLRCSPISGHKSVSWYQQVLGQGPQFIFQYYEKEERGRGNFPDRFSARQFPNYSSELNVNALLLGDSALYLCASSWEATGATVRPQHFGDGTRLSIL.

The chain carries TRBV5-4 and TRBJ2-3; 12 bases are shared with TRBD2. Germline lookup yields CDR1 SGHNT and CDR2 YYREEE (reference sequence). The CDR3 runs to 16 residues. V gave up 1 base and J gave up 0 bases; unmatched junction bases: 0. As DNA, the CDR3 is TGTGCCAGCAGCTTGACTAGCGGGGGGAGCACAGATACGCAGTATTTT. This codes for CASSLTSGGSTDTQYF.

The V gene is TRBV6-1, the J gene TRBJ2-7; 9 nucleotides agree with TRBD1. This CDR3 spans 16 amino acids. Per germline, CDR1 MNHNS and CDR2 SASEGT. The junction had 6 bases not matched to a gene; V was cut back by 3 bases and J by 0 bases. The CDR3 sequence: CASSEVGQGTSYEQYF. The CDR3 DNA reads as TGTGCCAGCAGTGAGGTTGGACAGGGGACCTCCTACGAGCAGTACTTC.

The DNA of the CDR3 is TGTGCCAGCAGTTTAGAGAACGGCGGTACCTACGAGCAGTACTTC. It translates to CASSLENGGTYEQYF. The chain recombines TRBV27 with TRBJ2-7; no definite D call. Trimming stripped 2 bases from V and 2 bases from J, with 13 bases between. The CDR3 is made up of 15 amino acids. CDR1 and CDR2 (germline): MNHEY, SMNVEV (reference sequence).

This chain links TRBV11-3 with TRBJ2-5; D perhaps matches TRBD2 (5 bases). The CDR3 length is 15 residues. Trimming shortened V by 1 base and J by 3 bases, and 12 bases separated the two germline ends. The germline V gene encodes CDR1 SGHNT and CDR2 YENEEA. The CDR3 reads CASSLGQTGKETQYF. DNA of the CDR3: TGTGCCAGCAGCTTAGGTCAGACGGGAAAAGAGACCCAGTACTTC.

The chain recombines TRBV5-4 with TRBJ1-2; D might be TRBD1 (6 bases). The ends were cut back, 5 bases at V and 7 bases at J, with 18 bases in the middle. CDR3 size: 14 residues. Germline loops: CDR1 SGHNT, CDR2 YYREEE (reference sequence). DNA of the CDR3: TGTGCCAGCAGAGTGACAGGCTCCAAGGGTGGCTACACCTTC. Translation: CASRVTGSKGGYTF.

The V gene is TRBV7-9, the J gene TRBJ1-2, with TRBD1 matching over 10 bases. Germline loops: CDR1 SEHNR, CDR2 FQNEAQ (reference sequence). J gave up 8 bases and V 5 bases, and 5 bases lay outside the gene matches. CDR3 length equals 13 residues. The CDR3 spells CASSKDRGAGYTF. For the CDR3, the DNA is TGTGCCAGCAGCAAGGACAGGGGGGCCGGCTACACCTTC.

The chain employs TRBV7-9 and TRBJ2-7; 11 bases are shared with TRBD1. CDR1 and CDR2 from the germline V gene are SEHNR and FQNEAQ (reference sequence). The CDR3 loop spans 14 amino acids. J was trimmed by 6 bases and V by 5 bases; bases with no gene match: 6. CDR3 DNA sequence: TGTGCCAGCAGCCCCGGACAGGGGGCGGCCGAGCAGTACTTC. It is translated as CASSPGQGAAEQYF.

CDR3 coding DNA: TGTGCCACCAGTTCGCGGGGGAGTCAAACTGAAGCTTTCTTT. Translating gives CATSSRGSQTEAFF. The chain combines TRBV24-1 with TRBJ1-1; D perhaps matches TRBD1 (5 bases). The CDR3 contains 14 residues. V was shortened by 6 bases and J by 5 bases, with 15 bases between the two germline ends. CDR1 and CDR2 from the germline V gene are KGHDR and SFDVKD.

The chain couples TRBV19 to TRBJ1-2; a weak D match, TRBD1 (6 bases). V was cut by 4 bases and J by 2 bases, with 11 bases left in between. This CDR3 is built from 14 residues. Germline assignment: CDR1 LNHDA and CDR2 SQIVND (reference sequence). CDR3 sequence (DNA): TGTGCCAGTAGTAGAATAACAGGGAACTATGGCTACACCTTC. Protein: CASSRITGNYGYTF.

The chain links TRBV6-5 to TRBJ1-5, with TRBD1 identical over 7 bases. Germline CDR1 is MNHEY and CDR2 is SVGAGI. The CDR3 runs 13 residues. The trim removed 7 bases at V and 4 bases at J, leaving 4 bases unmatched. CDR3 amino acids: CASKLQGNQPQHF. The CDR3 DNA follows: TGTGCCAGCAAATTACAGGGGAATCAGCCCCAGCATTTT.

This chain connects TRBV11-2 to TRBJ2-7; possible D gene TRBD1, 6 bases. Between the trimmed V and J ends, which lost 4 bases and 0 bases, there was a span of 10 bases. This CDR3 is built from 14 residues. Looked up from germline, CDR1 is SGHAT and CDR2 is FQNNGV. The CDR3 region has the DNA TGTGCCAGCAGCTACGACAGGAGCTCCTACGAGCAGTACTTC. It specifies CASSYDRSSYEQYF.

This clone was picked up one time. The chain joins TRBV19 to TRBJ2-1, with 8 nucleotides matching TRBD2. Germline V gene lookup returns CDR1 LNHDA and CDR2 SQIVND (reference sequence). V gave up 1 base and J gave up 2 bases; unmatched junction bases: 4. This CDR3 comprises 16 residues. CDR3 in DNA: TGTGCCAGTAGTATAGGGTCGGGAGGGCCCTACAATGAGCAGTTCTTC. The encoded protein is CASSIGSGGPYNEQFF.

The J gene is TRBJ1-2, the V gene TRBV20-1, with D unresolved. Per germline, CDR1 DFQATT and CDR2 SNEGSKA (reference sequence). The CDR3 has 11 residues. V dropped 6 bases and J dropped 7 bases, with 12 bases sitting between them. The CDR3 DNA sequence: TGCAGTGCCCAACCGAGGGTTGGCTACACCTTC. The encoded protein is CSAQPRVGYTF.

The CDR3 reads CASSPLTRTGVREQYF. The CDR3 nucleotides are TGTGCCAGCAGCCCTCTCACTAGGACAGGGGTACGGGAGCAGTACTTC. The chain joins TRBV4-2 to TRBJ2-7; TRBD1 matches at 9 bases. V shed 4 bases and J 7 bases; nucleotides not matched to a gene: 14. The CDR3 runs 16 residues. The V gene's germline CDR1 is LGHNA and CDR2 YNFKEQ.

The V and J genes are TRBV14 and TRBJ1-1, with D unresolved. Between the trimmed V and J ends, which lost 7 bases and 1 base, there was a span of 10 bases. Germline CDR1 SGHDN, CDR2 FVKESK. The CDR3 extends over 13 amino acids. The CDR3 spells CASTRGTNTEAFF. The CDR3 coding sequence is TGTGCCAGCACCCGGGGAACGAACACTGAAGCTTTCTTT.

The chain links TRBV5-1 to TRBJ1-3, with TRBD1 matching 7 bases. The trim removed 3 bases at V and 0 bases at J, leaving 6 bases unmatched. In germline, CDR1 is SGHRS, CDR2 YFSETQ. The CDR3 has 16 residues. The CDR3 here is CASSSETGSSGNTIYF. The CDR3 DNA follows: TGCGCCAGCAGCTCAGAGACAGGGTCCTCTGGAAACACCATATATTTT.

The V and J genes are TRBV5-1 and TRBJ1-1; a weak D match, TRBD1 (6 bases). Germline loops: CDR1 SGHRS, CDR2 YFSETQ. The CDR3 is 15 amino acids. The ends were cut back, 0 bases at V and 0 bases at J, with 9 bases in the middle. The CDR3 is CASSLDTGMNTEAFF. CDR3 DNA: TGCGCCAGCAGCTTGGATACAGGGATGAACACTGAAGCTTTCTTT. Full variable domain (outside the CDR3, taken from reference TRBV5-1 and TRBJ1-1): KAGVTQTPRYLIKTRGQQVTLSCSPISGHRSVSWYQQTPGQGLQFLFEYFSETQRNKGNFPGRFSGRQFSNSRSEMNVSTLELGDSALYLCASSLDTGMNTEAFFGQGTRLTVV.

The genes are TRBV6-6 and TRBJ2-1, with 7 bases matching TRBD2. This CDR3 is 14 amino acids long. Germline V gene sequence: CDR1 MNHNY, CDR2 SVGAGI (reference sequence). After removal of 6 bases from V and 6 bases from J, the junction contained 8 bases not matched to a gene. CDR3 residues: CASRLSGTLNEQFF. The CDR3 nucleotides read TGTGCCAGCAGGCTAAGCGGGACTCTCAATGAGCAGTTCTTC.

Remarks on this clone: Other DNA sequences of this sample code for an identical CDR3. This chain links TRBV5-1 with TRBJ2-1, with 7 bases lining up with TRBD2. The germline V gene encodes CDR1 SGHRS and CDR2 YFSETQ. V lost 4 bases and J lost 0; bases outside the gene matches: 4. The CDR3 extends over 15 amino acids. The DNA of the CDR3 is TGCGCCAGCAGCCGCGGGGGTAGCTCCTACAATGAGCAGTTCTTC. It codes for CASSRGGSSYNEQFF.

The CDR3: CASSPPRAELAKNIQYF. The CDR3, as DNA: TGTGCCAGCTCACCACCGAGAGCCGAACTAGCCAAAAACATTCAGTACTTC. The V gene is TRBV18, the J gene TRBJ2-4; unclear D gene. Germline CDR1 is KGHSH and CDR2 is LQKENI. This CDR3 comprises 17 residues. With 0 bases removed from V and 0 bases from J, the gap between germline ends came to 12 bases. The variable domain in full, with the rest retrieved from reference TRBV18 and TRBJ2-4, is NAGVMQNPRHLVRRRGQEARLRCSPMKGHSHVYWYRQLPEEGLKFMVYLQKENIIDESGMPKERFSAEFPKEGPSILRIQQVVRGDSAAYFCASSPPRAELAKNIQYFGAGTRLSVL.

Comments on this clone: A much larger clone sits a single nucleotide away, making a read error possible. The chain is built from TRBV7-2 and TRBJ2-5, with D maybe TRBD2 (5 bases). V lost 1 base, J lost 4 bases, and 7 bases lay in between. CDR3 length: 13 amino acids. Germline lookup yields CDR1 SGHTA and CDR2 FQGNSA. CDR3 DNA: TGTGCCAGCAGCTTAGGAGGGAGAGAGACCCAGTACTTC. It codes for CASSLGGRETQYF.

The chain is built from TRBV11-2 and TRBJ1-6, with TRBD1 as a possible D gene (5 bases). Trimming removed 4 bases from V and 14 bases from J, with 21 bases in between. The CDR3 is 15 residues long. The germline CDR1 and CDR2 sequences are SGHAT and FQNNGV. The CDR3 DNA follows: TGTGCCAGCAGCTCCACAACAGGAGACCTTACTTCCCTCCACTTT. Translation: CASSSTTGDLTSLHF.